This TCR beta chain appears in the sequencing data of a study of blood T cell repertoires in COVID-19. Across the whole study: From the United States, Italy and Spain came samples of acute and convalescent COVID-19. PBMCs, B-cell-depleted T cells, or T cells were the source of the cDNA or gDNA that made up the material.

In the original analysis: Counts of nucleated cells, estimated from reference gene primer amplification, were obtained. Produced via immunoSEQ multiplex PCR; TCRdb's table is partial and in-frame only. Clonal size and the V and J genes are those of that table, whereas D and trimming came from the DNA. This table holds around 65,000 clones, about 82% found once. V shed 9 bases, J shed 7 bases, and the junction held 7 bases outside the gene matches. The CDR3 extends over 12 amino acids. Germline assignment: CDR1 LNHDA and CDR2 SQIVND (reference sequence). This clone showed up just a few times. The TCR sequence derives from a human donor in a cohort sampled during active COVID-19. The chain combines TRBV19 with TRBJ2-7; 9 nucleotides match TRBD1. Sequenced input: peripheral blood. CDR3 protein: CASGDRVGEQYF. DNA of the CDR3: TGTGCCAGCGGGGACAGGGTGGGGGAGCAGTACTTC.